A single sample gave rise to the 10 T cell receptor beta chains below, sequenced in a study of blood T cell repertoires in COVID-19. Profiled with immunoSEQ multiplex PCR; TCRdb holds only in-frame clones, not every one. The data contain over 250,000 clones, about 85% of them singletons. Source material: peripheral blood. The receptors come from a human donor in a cohort sampled during active COVID-19.

The chain links TRBV7-2 to TRBJ2-3; D is perhaps TRBD1 (5 bases). Trimming took off 5 bases at V and 5 bases at J, with 11 bases between the two ends. This CDR3 is 13 amino acids long. The germline V gene has CDR1 SGHTA and CDR2 FQGNSA. DNA of the CDR3: TGTGCCAGCAGCCCCCTTCAGGGAGATACGCAGTATTTT. Amino acid sequence: CASSPLQGDTQYF.

V gene TRBV7-2 combines with J gene TRBJ2-1; 7 bases map to TRBD2. This CDR3 contains 13 residues. Germline CDR1 reads SGHTA; CDR2 reads FQGNSA. Germline trimming cut 0 bases from V and 9 bases from J; bases unmatched to any gene: 2. The CDR3 spells CASSLARESEQFF. The CDR3 DNA reads as TGTGCCAGCAGCTTAGCGCGGGAGAGTGAGCAGTTCTTC.

The CDR3 sequence: CASSQESGRDTGELFF. The CDR3 DNA reads TGTGCCAGCAGCCAAGAGAGCGGGAGGGACACCGGGGAGCTGTTTTTT. The genes are TRBV4-2 and TRBJ2-2, with 10 positions matching TRBD2. The CDR3 contains 16 residues. V lost 0 bases and J lost 3; bases outside the gene matches: 1. Germline values: CDR1 LGHNA, CDR2 YNFKEQ.

This chain joins TRBV27 and TRBJ1-3; weak D call: TRBD1 (6 bases). The V end lost 8 bases, the J end lost 6 bases, and 26 bases lay between the germline ends. This CDR3 contains 17 residues. Looked up from germline, CDR1 is MNHEY and CDR2 is SMNVEV (reference sequence). CDR3 in amino acids: CASPIWGTNAFVNTIYF. The CDR3 DNA reads TGTGCCAGCCCTATTTGGGGGACAAACGCCTTCGTAAACACCATATATTTT.

The rearrangement uses TRBV28 and TRBJ2-7, with D unclear. CDR3 length: 13 amino acids. The V end was cut by 3 bases, the J end by 6 bases, with 12 bases between. Germline loops: CDR1 MDHEN, CDR2 SYDVKM. CDR3 sequence (DNA): TGTGCCAGCAGTTTCGGAGTACCCCCCGAGCAGTACTTC. Translating gives CASSFGVPPEQYF.

The chain uses TRBV5-1 and TRBJ2-5, with 7 bases lining up with TRBD2. The germline V gene has CDR1 SGHRS and CDR2 YFSETQ. Trimming at V came to 4 bases and at J to 4 bases, leaving 10 bases not matched to a gene. This CDR3 is 15 amino acids long. The CDR3 DNA sequence: TGCGCCAGCAGCCCAGATCAATTAGCGGGAGAGACCCAGTACTTC. It is translated as CASSPDQLAGETQYF.

This chain links TRBV3-1 (or the pseudogene TRBV3-2) with TRBJ2-3, with TRBD2 matching 9 bases. J was trimmed by 6 bases and V by 5 bases; bases with no gene match: 9. The CDR3 has 15 residues. Germline V gene sequence: CDR1 LGHDT, CDR2 YNNKEL (reference sequence). CDR3 loop: CASSRTSEARDTQYF. DNA for the CDR3: TGTGCCAGCAGCAGGACTAGCGAGGCAAGGGATACGCAGTATTTT.

This chain connects TRBV10-3 to TRBJ2-7; TRBD2 aligns across 8 bases. Unmatched junction bases numbered 5, after V lost 10 bases and J lost 0 bases. Germline CDR1 reads ENHRY; CDR2 reads SYGVKD. The CDR3 sequence is 13 residues long. Here the CDR3 DNA reads TGTGCCACCCTAGCGGGCAGCTCCTACGAGCAGTACTTC. This gives the protein CATLAGSSYEQYF.

V gene TRBV6-5 combines with J gene TRBJ2-7; 14 nucleotides agree with TRBD2. Germline-derived CDR1 and CDR2 are MNHEY and SVGAGI. V shed 10 bases, J shed 5 bases, and the junction held 10 bases outside the gene matches. This CDR3 comprises 15 residues. CDR3 protein: CATRLAGGPVDEQYF. CDR3 sequence (DNA): TGTGCCACTCGACTAGCGGGAGGGCCGGTGGACGAGCAGTACTTC.

The sample holds a few counts of this clone. The CDR3 nucleotides are TGTGCCAGCAGCGCCGGAGGGGTCCCCTATGGCTACACCTTC. As protein: CASSAGGVPYGYTF. The chain joins TRBV5-6 to TRBJ1-2, with D perhaps TRBD1 (5 bases). The CDR3 spans 14 residues. Per germline, CDR1 SGHDT and CDR2 YYEEEE. V shed 4 bases and J shed 4 bases, with 14 bases lying between them.